This record covers a single TCR beta chain. These data belong to a study of blood T cell repertoires in COVID-19. About the study: From the United States, Italy and Spain came samples of acute and convalescent COVID-19. Sources were T cells, B-cell-depleted T cells, or PBMCs; the material itself was cDNA or gDNA.

Germline-derived CDR1 and CDR2 are LNHDA and SQIVND (reference sequence). The V end was cut by 3 bases, the J end by 1 base, with 7 bases between. The CDR3 contains 13 residues. Some clones are missing from TCRdb's copy, which holds only in-frame ones; the method was immunoSEQ multiplex PCR. The repertoire includes around 68,000 clones, approximately 95% of them detected once, and 2.5% to 3% sits in the top ten. The sequence derives from a man between 65 and 85 years old with active COVID-19. The chain joins TRBV19 to TRBJ2-7, with D possibly matching TRBD2 (5 bases). Sequencing was performed on peripheral blood. The CDR3 nucleotides read TGTGCCAGTAGTATCGGGATTTCCTACGAGCAGTACTTC. Translated: CASSIGISYEQYF.